This section outlines one T cell receptor beta chain sequence together with its context. This sample is drawn from a study of blood T cell repertoires in COVID-19. Study overall: The study drew acute and convalescent COVID-19 samples from the United States, Italy and Spain. T cells, B-cell-depleted T cells, or PBMCs supplied cDNA or gDNA.

Measured with immunoSEQ multiplex PCR; TCRdb has only the in-frame clones, and not every one. In the table there are 200,000 to 250,000 clones, 75% to 85% of which are singletons. The CDR3 extends over 16 amino acids. Germline lookup yields CDR1 SGHTA and CDR2 FQGNSA. The V gene end was trimmed by 1 base and the J gene end by 8 bases; junction bases not matched to a gene: 8. While infection was still active, Seattle patients were enrolled and then followed longitudinally. This chain links TRBV7-2 with TRBJ1-4; 9 bases are shared with TRBD1. Source material: peripheral blood. This TCR was sampled from a woman under 40 with COVID-19, enrolled during active disease. The CDR3 region has the DNA TGTGCCAGCAGCTTAGGGGCCGGGACAGGGAGAGAAAAACTGTTTTTT. Amino acids: CASSLGAGTGREKLFF.